This T cell receptor (beta chain) was profiled in a study of blood T cell repertoires in COVID-19. Study-wide context: COVID-19 samples from acute and convalescent phases originated in the United States, Italy and Spain. Sources were T cells, B-cell-depleted T cells, or PBMCs; the material itself was cDNA or gDNA.

From germline, CDR1 is MNHEY and CDR2 SMNVEV (reference sequence). The CDR3 runs to 15 residues. V lost 6 bases to trimming and J lost 6 bases, with 21 bases between them. Those enrolled, adults aged 18 to 89 years, came from 20 to 25 US areas. The method was immunoSEQ multiplex PCR; TCRdb's version includes in-frame clones alone and lacks a portion of them. There are fewer than 300,000 clones in the sample; about 93% occur only once, and approximately 1.2% lies in the top ten. The TCR was taken from a woman aged 30 to 39 who had recovered from COVID-19. The sample comprised PBMCs or T cells enriched from blood (not recorded which). The chain couples TRBV27 to TRBJ2-7, with a possible D match to TRBD2 (6 bases). CDR3 nucleotide sequence: TGTGCCAGCAGCACCCCTAAACCCGGAGGGGTCGAGCAGTACTTC. Translated, it gives CASSTPKPGGVEQYF.